The 29 T cell receptor beta chains reported below all come from one sample, sequenced in a study of T cell changes during pregnancy in multiple sclerosis. Produced via immunoSEQ multiplex PCR; TCRdb's table is partial and in-frame only. The table has roughly 48,000 clones, nearly 95% seen once. Sample: CD4+ T cells from peripheral blood mononuclear cells, taken in the first trimester of pregnancy. The receptors shown here come from a female donor with multiple sclerosis, enrolled in a pregnancy study.

The J gene is TRBJ2-2, the V gene TRBV7-3; TRBD2 agrees at 7 bases. In germline, CDR1 is SGHTA, CDR2 FQGTGA. The J segment lost 6 bases and the V segment lost 2 bases, leaving 6 bases of the junction unmatched. CDR3 size: 15 residues. In DNA form, the CDR3 reads TGTGCCAGCAGCTTACAAGCGGGGAGACCCGGGGAGCTGTTTTTT. As protein: CASSLQAGRPGELFF.

The J gene is TRBJ2-1, the V gene TRBV25-1; TRBD1 is a possible D gene (6 bases). The germline CDR1 and CDR2 sequences are MGHDK and SYGVNS. This CDR3 has 13 amino acids. V was pared by 2 bases and J by 9 bases, with 11 bases between. The CDR3 region has the DNA TGTGCCAGCAGTGAACAGGGGATGGGTGAGCAGTTCTTC. It yields the protein CASSEQGMGEQFF.

This clone appeared once. The chain combines TRBV5-6 with TRBJ2-1; no definite D call. V gave up 6 bases and J gave up 5 bases, with 18 bases separating them. Per the germline V gene, CDR1 is SGHDT and CDR2 is YYEEEE. The CDR3 contains 15 residues. Here the CDR3 DNA reads TGTGCCAGCAAAGGCCCGGCGACTGAGGACAATGAGCAGTTCTTC. Protein: CASKGPATEDNEQFF.

V gene TRBV9 combines with J gene TRBJ1-1; D possibly corresponds to TRBD1 (5 bases). The V gene's germline CDR1 is SGDLS and CDR2 YYNGEE. The V gene lost 0 bases and the J gene lost 1 base, with 10 bases spanning the gap. The length of the CDR3 is 15 residues. CDR3 DNA sequence: TGTGCCAGCAGCGTAGTCGACAGCCCGAACACTGAAGCTTTCTTT. This encodes CASSVVDSPNTEAFF.

The rearrangement joins TRBV6-1 to TRBJ1-5, with 9 bases aligning to TRBD1. This CDR3 spans 14 amino acids. The junction had 4 bases not matched to a gene; V was cut back by 4 bases and J by 6 bases. Germline V gives CDR1 MNHNS, CDR2 SASEGT. CDR3 bases: TGTGCCAGCAGTGCACAGGGGGCCGGTCAGCCCCAGCATTTT. Protein product: CASSAQGAGQPQHF.

The chain recombines TRBV5-5 with TRBJ1-6; 8 positions agree with TRBD1. The CDR3 loop spans 15 amino acids. Germline V gives CDR1 SGHKS, CDR2 YYEKEE (reference sequence). The trim removed 4 bases at V and 9 bases at J, leaving 9 bases unmatched. The CDR3 spells CASSPPTGVGSPLHF. The CDR3 DNA reads as TGTGCCAGCAGCCCGCCGACAGGGGTTGGTTCACCCCTCCACTTT.

This clone was seen a few times. The genes are TRBV11-2 and TRBJ2-2, with a tentative D call TRBD2 (5 bases). V was trimmed by 3 bases and J by 6 bases, leaving 8 bases between them. CDR1 is SGHAT and CDR2 is FQNNGV in the germline V gene. This CDR3 is 13 amino acids long. CDR3 DNA sequence: TGTGCCAGCAGCTTTCTAGCATCCGGGGAGCTGTTTTTT. Protein product: CASSFLASGELFF.

In nucleotides, the CDR3 is TGTGCCAGCAGCTTGGGGACAGGGAGCTATGGCTACACCTTC. It is translated as CASSLGTGSYGYTF. This chain joins TRBV5-4 and TRBJ1-2; 8 positions agree with TRBD1. V lost 0 bases to trimming and J lost 4 bases; unmatched junction nucleotides: 2. The germline CDR1 and CDR2 sequences are SGHNT and YYREEE (reference sequence). The CDR3 is 14 amino acids.

The chain has TRBV7-6 and TRBJ2-7, with 8 bases lining up with TRBD1. This CDR3 spans 14 amino acids. CDR1 is SGHVS and CDR2 is FNYEAQ in the germline V gene. V lost 5 bases to trimming and J lost 5 bases; unmatched junction nucleotides: 8. The CDR3 reads CASSAQTGDHEQYF. In DNA, the CDR3 is TGTGCCAGCAGCGCCCAGACAGGGGACCACGAGCAGTACTTC.

V and J are TRBV18 and TRBJ2-7; D possibly corresponds to TRBD2 (6 bases). From germline, CDR1 is KGHSH and CDR2 LQKENI. V was shortened by 4 bases and J by 2 bases, with 12 bases between the two germline ends. This CDR3 is 14 amino acids long. The CDR3, as DNA: TGTGCCAGCTCACTCGGGACTTCGACCTACGAGCAGTACTTC. Its protein product is CASSLGTSTYEQYF.

The V call is TRBV5-4, the J call TRBJ1-1; TRBD1 agrees at 7 bases. The germline gives CDR1 SGHNT, CDR2 YYREEE (reference sequence). The CDR3 has 16 amino acids. The V gene end was trimmed by 0 bases and the J gene end by 1 base; junction bases not matched to a gene: 6. CDR3 coding DNA: TGTGCCAGCAGCTTGGGAGGGGGCGGATCGAACACTGAAGCTTTCTTT. It encodes CASSLGGGGSNTEAFF.

The V and J genes are TRBV7-3 and TRBJ2-1, with D possibly being TRBD1 (5 bases). Trimming removed 1 base from V and 5 bases from J, with 6 bases in between. Germline V gene sequence: CDR1 SGHTA, CDR2 FQGTGA. This CDR3 region has 13 residues. This CDR3 reads CASSLSRDNEQFF. The DNA of the CDR3 is TGTGCCAGCAGCTTAAGCAGGGACAATGAGCAGTTCTTC.

The chain recombines TRBV2 with TRBJ1-2, with no clear D. The CDR3 extends over 12 amino acids. Trimming pared 3 bases from V and 2 bases from J, leaving 4 bases between. The V gene's germline CDR1 is SNHLY and CDR2 FYNNEI. The DNA of the CDR3 is TGTGCCAGCAGTGAGGGCAACTATGGCTACACCTTC. This translates into CASSEGNYGYTF.

This sequence joins TRBV10-3 and TRBJ2-1; 9 nucleotides agree with TRBD2. With V trimmed by 7 bases and J by 10 bases, 2 bases remained unmatched. CDR3 size: 11 residues. Germline assignment: CDR1 ENHRY and CDR2 SYGVKD. The CDR3 sequence: CAITGTSEQFF. For the CDR3, the DNA is TGTGCCATCACCGGGACTAGCGAGCAGTTCTTC.

V gene TRBV5-1 combines with J gene TRBJ2-7; the D gene is possibly TRBD2 (5 bases). The CDR3 runs 13 residues. Germline CDR1 is SGHRS and CDR2 is YFSETQ. Trimming pared 2 bases from V and 6 bases from J, leaving 12 bases between. The CDR3 loop reads CASSLRPAGEQYF. The CDR3 DNA follows: TGCGCCAGCAGCTTACGTCCCGCGGGCGAGCAGTACTTC. Drawing the rest from reference TRBV5-1 and TRBJ2-7, the complete variable domain is KAGVTQTPRYLIKTRGQQVTLSCSPISGHRSVSWYQQTPGQGLQFLFEYFSETQRNKGNFPGRFSGRQFSNSRSEMNVSTLELGDSALYLCASSLRPAGEQYFGPGTRLTVT.

The chain has TRBV6-5 and TRBJ2-5; D unclear. CDR3 length: 12 residues. The ends were cut back, 0 bases at V and 5 bases at J, with 4 bases in the middle. Germline V gives CDR1 MNHEY, CDR2 SVGAGI. Written as DNA, the CDR3 is TGTGCCAGCAGTTACTCGGGCGAGACCCAGTACTTC. Translated: CASSYSGETQYF.

The V call is TRBV11-2, the J call TRBJ2-1; D remains ambiguous. The V and J ends lost 5 bases and 11 bases respectively, with 10 bases between them. Germline V gives CDR1 SGHAT, CDR2 FQNNGV. The length of the CDR3 is 11 residues. CDR3 sequence reads: CASSPGRQQFF. Written as DNA, the CDR3 is TGTGCCAGCAGCCCTGGGCGCCAGCAGTTCTTC.

The chain links TRBV10-3 to TRBJ1-1, with 9 bases lining up with TRBD1. Germline CDR1 is ENHRY and CDR2 is SYGVKD. J was trimmed by 6 bases and V by 0 bases; bases with no gene match: 23. The CDR3 consists of 21 residues. The CDR3 here is CAISESVPGTGMTPKKSEAFF. Written as DNA, the CDR3 is TGTGCCATCAGTGAGTCGGTTCCCGGGACAGGGATGACCCCAAAAAAGTCTGAAGCTTTCTTT.

The V and J genes are TRBV19 and TRBJ1-1, with 9 bases matching TRBD1. CDR1 is LNHDA, CDR2 SQIVND, per germline (reference sequence). The trim removed 7 bases at V and 4 bases at J, leaving 7 bases unmatched. The CDR3 has 14 amino acids. The CDR3 nucleotides are TGTGCCAGTAAGGGACAGGGAAGTTTCACTGAAGCTTTCTTT. Amino acids: CASKGQGSFTEAFF. The complete variable domain, with remaining parts taken from reference TRBV19 and TRBJ1-1, reads DGGITQSPKYLFRKEGQNVTLSCEQNLNHDAMYWYRQDPGQGLRLIYYSQIVNDFQKGDIAEGYSVSREKKESFPLTVTSAQKNPTAFYLCASKGQGSFTEAFFGQGTRLTVV.

The J gene is TRBJ1-3, the V gene TRBV19; D is perhaps TRBD1 (5 bases). V lost 0 bases, J lost 1 base, and 7 bases lay in between. Germline values: CDR1 LNHDA, CDR2 SQIVND (reference sequence). The CDR3 loop spans 15 amino acids. CDR3: CASSIDRGSGNTIYF. CDR3 in DNA: TGTGCCAGTAGTATAGATCGGGGGTCTGGAAACACCATATATTTT.

The chain uses TRBV19 and TRBJ2-5, with TRBD1 identical over 7 bases. With V trimmed by 5 bases and J by 2 bases, 11 bases remained unmatched. Looked up from germline, CDR1 is LNHDA and CDR2 is SQIVND (reference sequence). This CDR3 has 16 residues. Here the CDR3 reads CASSSGLRRGQETQYF. In nucleotides, the CDR3 is TGTGCCAGTAGTTCCGGATTACGCAGGGGGCAAGAGACCCAGTACTTC.

The V call is TRBV27, the J call TRBJ1-5; D unresolved. Germline CDR1 reads MNHEY; CDR2 reads SMNVEV (reference sequence). V lost 7 bases to trimming and J lost 4 bases, with 20 bases between them. This CDR3 is 16 amino acids long. The chain's CDR3 is CASTPSAAGSNQPQHF. DNA for the CDR3: TGTGCCAGCACCCCCTCGGCCGCGGGATCAAATCAGCCCCAGCATTTT.

This clone appeared once. The V and J genes are TRBV9 and TRBJ1-3; 12 bases are shared with TRBD1. This CDR3 contains 16 residues. J lost 2 bases, V lost 3 bases, and 3 bases had no gene match. Germline CDR1 reads SGDLS; CDR2 reads YYNGEE. The CDR3 coding sequence is TGTGCCAGCAGCGAGGGGACAGGGGGCACTGGAAACACCATATATTTT. Translating it yields CASSEGTGGTGNTIYF.

The chain is built from TRBV2 and TRBJ2-7; perhaps TRBD2 as D (5 bases). This CDR3 is built from 14 residues. V was cut by 4 bases and J by 2 bases, with 12 bases left in between. Germline lookup yields CDR1 SNHLY and CDR2 FYNNEI. CDR3 protein: CASSVAGMPYEQYF. CDR3 coding DNA: TGTGCCAGCAGTGTAGCCGGGATGCCCTACGAGCAGTACTTC.

This clone was counted once. The rearrangement uses TRBV5-1 and TRBJ2-3; D is unclear. The CDR3 is 14 residues long. Per germline, CDR1 SGHRS and CDR2 YFSETQ. V was trimmed by 5 bases and J by 3 bases, leaving 13 bases between them. The CDR3 reads CASRINSFTDTQYF. Here the CDR3 DNA reads TGCGCCAGCAGGATTAATAGTTTTACAGATACGCAGTATTTT.

Comments on this clone: Its ends do not fully match the called genes, so a read error is possible. J is TRBJ1-6 and V is TRBV7-7; a weak D match, TRBD1 (5 bases). The germline V gene encodes CDR1 SSHAT and CDR2 FNYEAQ (reference sequence). The CDR3 runs 13 residues. The CDR3: CASSSSRGGPLHF. Here the CDR3 DNA reads TGTGCTAGCAGCTCCAGTCGCGGGGGGCCCCTCCACTTT.

The table lists this clone with a count of one. The chain links TRBV5-4 to TRBJ1-1, with TRBD1 matching 8 bases. The CDR3 contains 16 residues. The V gene's germline CDR1 is SGHNT and CDR2 YYREEE (reference sequence). After removal of 9 bases from V and 5 bases from J, the junction contained 18 bases not matched to a gene. CDR3 protein: CAIRPGTGPRGTEAFF. The CDR3 DNA reads as TGTGCCATCCGTCCCGGGACAGGCCCTAGAGGGACTGAAGCTTTCTTT.

The genes are TRBV6-1 and TRBJ1-1; D not resolved. This CDR3 spans 12 amino acids. Germline CDR1 and CDR2: MNHNS and SASEGT. V lost 2 bases, J lost 5 bases, and 6 bases lay in between. The DNA of the CDR3 is TGTGCCAGCAGTGAACGGGGAACTGAAGCTTTCTTT. Translating it yields CASSERGTEAFF.

This chain joins TRBV19 and TRBJ2-2, with 8 bases matching TRBD2. Germline trimming cut 2 bases from V and 5 bases from J; bases unmatched to any gene: 4. Germline V gives CDR1 LNHDA, CDR2 SQIVND (reference sequence). The CDR3 loop spans 15 amino acids. The CDR3 loop is CASSIRLAGTGELFF. The CDR3 nucleotides are TGTGCCAGTAGTATACGGCTAGCGGGTACCGGGGAGCTGTTTTTT.